This note documents a single T cell receptor beta chain sequence. This entry is derived from a study of control samples from healthy donors and cancer patients. The repertoire was sequenced with immunoSEQ multiplex PCR; TCRdb's copy has only in-frame clones and lacks some. The sample has around 95,000 clones; roughly nine tenths are singletons. Germline V gene sequence: CDR1 MNHNS, CDR2 SASEGT. The CDR3 is 15 residues long. The germline V and J ends were trimmed by 3 bases and 8 bases, with 17 bases remaining between them. Material: blood. The rearrangement links TRBV6-1 to TRBJ2-1, with TRBD2 as a possible D gene (5 bases). This receptor was taken from a woman aged 50 to 65 in good health. Here the CDR3 DNA reads TGTGCCAGCAGTGATTATGCCAACCCCGGGGATGAGCAGTTCTTC. Translation gives CASSDYANPGDEQFF.